These T cell receptor beta chains were read from a single sample in a study of patients and donors after allogeneic stem cell transplantation. TCRdb reprocessed the RT-PCR reads via MiXCR and lists one record per CDR3 protein. The table lists some 960,000 distinct CDR3 sequences, roughly 17% of them singletons, with 5% to 7.5% in the top ten. Sequencing used blood, either unsorted or a sorted T cell fraction (not recorded which). Receptors originate from a human donor who was either an allogeneic HSCT recipient or a stem cell or donor lymphocyte infusion donor (not recorded which). It is not recorded whose cells these are; they may come from a transplant donor. CDR3s include the opening cysteine and the closing phenylalanine or tryptophan. A D gene is named only where the DNA matches it firmly. Some rows have no size entry. The others give once, few or many, or a class for an expanded clone.

v_gene	abundance	d_gene	j_gene	CDR3nt	CDR3aa
TRBV5-1	NA	NA	TRBJ2-1	TGCGCCAGCAGCTTCAGACAGAATCCCTACAATGAGCAGTTCTTC	CASSFRQNPYNEQFF
TRBV20-1	NA	TRBD1	TRBJ2-4	TGCAGTGCTAGAGGGAAGGACAGGGGTTTAAACATTCAGTACTTC	CSARGKDRGLNIQYF
TRBV10-3	NA	TRBD1	TRBJ2-1	TGTGCCATCAGTGGGCCGGGACAGGTCTACAATGAGCAGTTCTTC	CAISGPGQVYNEQFF
TRBV12-3/TRBV12-4	many	NA	TRBJ2-2	TGTGCCAGCAGTTTAGTACTAGGGGAGCTGTTTTTT	CASSLVLGELFF
TRBV5-5	few	TRBD1	TRBJ2-7	TGTGCCACGTACCAGGGCCCAGGGGGCACCTACGAGCAGTACTTC	CATYQGPGGTYEQYF
TRBV7-2	few	NA	TRBJ2-7	TGTGCCAGCAGCTCCCACCCGGGGATGGTGTGGGAGCAGTACTTC	CASSSHPGMVWEQYF
TRBV11-2	few	NA	TRBJ2-1	TGTGCCAGCAGCAAACCCCTGGCCGCCTACAATGAGCAGTTCTTC	CASSKPLAAYNEQFF
TRBV24-1	NA	TRBD2	TRBJ2-1	TGTGCCACCAGTGATTTGGCGGGAGGGGATCAGTTCTTC	CATSDLAGGDQFF
TRBV19	NA	NA	TRBJ1-3	TGTGCCAGTAGTATCGCAGGGTCTGGAAACACCATATATTTT	CASSIAGSGNTIYF
TRBV5-5	few	NA	TRBJ2-5	TGTGCCAGCAGCTTTTGGACGGGACAAAAAGAGACCCAGTACTTC	CASSFWTGQKETQYF
TRBV10-3	NA	TRBD1	TRBJ1-1	TGTGCCATCAGAGTTCCCGGGACAGCTATGAACACTGAAGCTTTCTTT	CAIRVPGTAMNTEAFF
TRBV4-3	NA	TRBD1	TRBJ1-2	TGCGCCAGCAGCCAAGATCTTCGGCAGGGGGCGGGTGGCTACACCTTC	CASSQDLRQGAGGYTF
TRBV20-1	few	NA	TRBJ1-1	TGCAGTGCTACCCGCAGGTTGAACACTGAAGCTTTCTTT	CSATRRLNTEAFF
TRBV11-3	few	NA	TRBJ1-1	TGTGCCAGCAGCTTAGTAAGGCCTCCAACTGAAGCTTTCTTT	CASSLVRPPTEAFF
TRBV4-1	few	TRBD1	TRBJ1-2	TGCGCCAGCAGCCTTCTTACGGACAGGGTGTATGGCTACACCTTC	CASSLLTDRVYGYTF
TRBV20-1	few	NA	TRBJ2-1	TGCAGTGCTAATGCAGGAAATGCGTACAATGAGCAGTTCTTC	CSANAGNAYNEQFF
TRBV20-1	NA	TRBD2	TRBJ2-5	TGCAGTGCTAAACCATACCTAGCGGGAGATTGGGAGACCCAGTACTTC	CSAKPYLAGDWETQYF
TRBV5-1	NA	NA	TRBJ1-2	TGCGCCAGCAGCCCGGGAACACCGGCAGGCTACACCTTC	CASSPGTPAGYTF
TRBV12-3/TRBV12-4	few	NA	TRBJ1-3	TGTGCCAGCAGGATATCAGGGAACTCTGGAAACACCATATATTTT	CASRISGNSGNTIYF
TRBV12-3/TRBV12-4	many	NA	TRBJ2-2	TGTGCCAGCAGTTTAGCTTCAGGGATAAACACCGGGGAGCTGTTTTTT	CASSLASGINTGELFF
TRBV5-1	few	NA	TRBJ1-1	TGCGCCAGCAGGTTTACTGAGGCTTTCTTT	CASRFTEAFF
TRBV7-9	NA	NA	TRBJ1-6	TGTGCCAGCAGCTTCGGAAAGAGCTCCTATAATTCACCCCTCCACTTT	CASSFGKSSYNSPLHF
TRBV28	NA	NA	TRBJ1-1	TGTGCCAGCAGTCCCCAGGCCATGAACACTGAAGCTTTCTTT	CASSPQAMNTEAFF
TRBV4-1	NA	TRBD2	TRBJ2-3	TGCGCCAGCAGCCAACATAGCGGGCGCACAGATACGCAGTATTTT	CASSQHSGRTDTQYF
TRBV7-8	NA	NA	TRBJ2-3	TGTGCCAGCAGCTCCTCGATTAGGTCAGATACGCAGTATTTT	CASSSSIRSDTQYF
TRBV6-6	NA	NA	TRBJ2-2	TGTGCCAGCACCTGGGGGCCCGGGGAGCTGTTTTTT	CASTWGPGELFF
TRBV27	NA	TRBD1	TRBJ2-7	TGTGCCAGCAGTTTATACTCGACAGGGTACGAGCAGTACTTC	CASSLYSTGYEQYF
TRBV20-1	few	NA	TRBJ1-5	TGCAGTGCCCGCCGCCACACAGACAATCAGCCCCAGCATTTT	CSARRHTDNQPQHF
TRBV10-3	NA	NA	TRBJ1-2	TGTGCCATCAGACGGGAGTATGGCTACACCTTC	CAIRREYGYTF
TRBV6-2/TRBV6-3	NA	TRBD2	TRBJ2-1	TGTGCCAGCAGAGATCCGGGACTAGCAGACAATGAGCAGTTCTTC	CASRDPGLADNEQFF
TRBV3-1	few	TRBD1	TRBJ2-7	TGTGCCAGCAGCGACCTTACCCTTGGACAGGGGCACGAGCAGTACTTC	CASSDLTLGQGHEQYF
TRBV18	NA	TRBD1	TRBJ1-6	TGTGCCAGCTCACCGAGGACAGGGGAGGATTCACCCCTCCACTTT	CASSPRTGEDSPLHF
TRBV7-9	many	NA	TRBJ2-5	TGTGCCAGCAGCTTAGTTGGACAGCAAGAGACCCAGTACTTC	CASSLVGQQETQYF
TRBV19	few	TRBD2	TRBJ2-7	TGTGCCAGTAGTATAGTAGCCGGGAGGTCCTACGAGCAGTACTTC	CASSIVAGRSYEQYF
TRBV10-3	few	TRBD1	TRBJ2-3	TGTGCCATCCAGGGACAGTTGATCACAGATACGCAGTATTTT	CAIQGQLITDTQYF
TRBV18	NA	NA	TRBJ2-2	TGTGCCAGCTCACCAGTCGAGTTCACCGGGGAGCTGTTTTTT	CASSPVEFTGELFF
TRBV25-1	NA	NA	TRBJ1-2	TGTGCCAGCAGTGATTTACAGGGTATTAGCTATGGCTACACCTTC	CASSDLQGISYGYTF
TRBV27	once	NA	TRBJ1-1	TGTGCCAGCAGTTTAGCAGCGGTCACTGAAGCTTTCTTT	CASSLAAVTEAFF
TRBV20-1	few	NA	TRBJ2-5	TGCAGTGCTCAAAATCGGGTTAGCGGAGGGGGCGAGGAGACCCAGTACTTC	CSAQNRVSGGGEETQYF
TRBV27	NA	NA	TRBJ2-3	TGTGCCAGCAGTCCCCCCTGGGGGCGGGAGCGGGAAGATACGCAGTATTTT	CASSPPWGREREDTQYF
TRBV12-3/TRBV12-4	few	TRBD2	TRBJ2-7	TGTGCCAGCAGTTTAGTGGGCCCTAGCGGGGTCTACGAGCAGTACTTC	CASSLVGPSGVYEQYF
TRBV4-3	few	NA	TRBJ1-1	TGCGCCAGCAGCCAGAGAGAGAGGGGAGGTTACATGAACACTGAAGCTTTCTTT	CASSQRERGGYMNTEAFF
TRBV29-1	few	NA	TRBJ1-1	TGCAGCGTTGAAGCCACGGCCACTGAAGCTTTCTTT	CSVEATATEAFF
TRBV12-3/TRBV12-4	few	NA	TRBJ2-7	TGTGCCAGCAAACGCCAGCCCGGGGGCGGCTACGAGCAGTACTTC	CASKRQPGGGYEQYF
TRBV9	few	NA	TRBJ2-2	TGTGCCAGCAGCGTATCCCCAGGTACCTGGGGCTCCGGGGAGCTGTTTTTT	CASSVSPGTWGSGELFF
TRBV29-1	NA	NA	TRBJ2-7	TGCAGCGTTGAGCGGACAGAACCGGTGAACGAGCAGTACTTC	CSVERTEPVNEQYF
TRBV27	few	TRBD1	TRBJ2-2	TGTGCCAGCAGTTTCTTAGGACAGGGTACGACCGGGGAGCTGTTTTTT	CASSFLGQGTTGELFF
TRBV29-1	few	NA	TRBJ1-2	TGCAGCGTTCGTGGGGCTTCATCTAACTATGGCTACACCTTC	CSVRGASSNYGYTF
TRBV4-2	NA	NA	TRBJ2-3	TGTGCCAGCAGCCAAGCAACTAGCACAGATACGCAGTATTTT	CASSQATSTDTQYF
TRBV7-9	NA	NA	TRBJ2-1	TGTGCCAGCCTTATCAGGCCGGGAACCTACAATGAGCAGTTCTTC	CASLIRPGTYNEQFF
TRBV12-3/TRBV12-4	many	NA	TRBJ2-3	TGTGCCAGCAGCCCTACAGGGCACTACACAGATACGCAGTATTTT	CASSPTGHYTDTQYF
TRBV20-1	NA	TRBD2	TRBJ2-3	TGCAGTGCTAGACCAGGACTAGCGGGGGGGCCTAGACACACAGATACGCAGTATTTT	CSARPGLAGGPRHTDTQYF
TRBV20-1	NA	NA	TRBJ2-3	TGCAGTGCTGGGGGGCCGCGTCTTAACATCACAGATACGCAGTATTTT	CSAGGPRLNITDTQYF
TRBV9	NA	NA	TRBJ2-3	TGTGCCGGCAGCGCTGGTTTGGATACGCAGTATTTT	CAGSAGLDTQYF
TRBV13	NA	NA	TRBJ2-3	TGTGCCAGCAGCCCCGCCGGGGAGGGCACAGATACGCAGTATTTT	CASSPAGEGTDTQYF
TRBV27	NA	NA	TRBJ1-5	TGTGCCAGCAGTTCACTAACTGAGAGCAATCAGCCCCAGCATTTT	CASSSLTESNQPQHF
TRBV5-6	many	TRBD1	TRBJ2-5	TGTGCCAGCAGCTTGTCCGGGGACAGGTGGCGAAAAGAGACCCAGTACTTC	CASSLSGDRWRKETQYF
TRBV4-2	few	NA	TRBJ1-5	TGTGCCAGCAGCCAAGTTAGGGACCAGCCCCAGCATTTT	CASSQVRDQPQHF
TRBV10-3	few	TRBD1	TRBJ1-3	TGTGCCATCAGTGACCCCGGGACAGGGGTCGGAAACACCATATATTTT	CAISDPGTGVGNTIYF